Following are 21 T cell receptor beta chains from one sample sequenced in a study of immune characterization of retroperitoneal liposarcoma. One entry per CDR3 protein, called by TCRdb with MiXCR from the PCR reads. The data show around 6,100 distinct CDR3 sequences, roughly 29% seen once. Sequenced sample: tumor tissue. These receptors were obtained from a female donor with retroperitoneal liposarcoma.

The rearrangement joins TRBV6-1 to TRBJ2-1; 8 bases map to TRBD2. From germline, CDR1 is MNHNS and CDR2 SASEGT. After removal of 6 bases from V and 6 bases from J, the junction contained 7 bases not matched to a gene. The CDR3 length is 14 residues. The CDR3 DNA sequence: TGTGCCAGCAGAAAAGCGGGAGAGGGCAATGAGCAGTTCTTC. Translating gives CASRKAGEGNEQFF.

The chain carries TRBV12-3 or TRBV12-4 and TRBJ2-3; TRBD1 aligns across 9 bases. This CDR3 is built from 15 residues. V lost 6 bases to trimming and J lost 3 bases; unmatched junction nucleotides: 7. CDR3 DNA sequence: TGTGCCAGCAGACCCGGGACAGGGAGAACAGATACGCAGTATTTT. Translating gives CASRPGTGRTDTQYF.

The V call is TRBV7-9, the J call TRBJ2-1, with a possible D match to TRBD1 (5 bases). The tail of the sequence fits TRBJ2-7 better, so the J call may be wrong. Germline loops: CDR1 SEHNR, CDR2 FQNEAQ (reference sequence). The CDR3 is 14 amino acids. CDR3 loop: CASSFSVGRGEQYF. The CDR3 DNA reads as TGTGCCAGCAGCTTCTCCGTGGGGCGAGGCGAGCAGTACTTC.

The rearrangement joins TRBV7-6 to TRBJ2-1, with D maybe TRBD2 (5 bases). Germline CDR1 and CDR2: SGHVS and FNYEAQ. This CDR3 has 14 residues. V was shortened by 5 bases and J by 13 bases, with 21 bases between the two germline ends. The CDR3 region has the DNA TGTGCCAGCAGCCCACGAGGGTCTCAAGAGACCCAGTTCTTC. Its translation: CASSPRGSQETQFF.

The chain recombines TRBV7-2 with TRBJ2-3, with 9 bases matching TRBD2. Per germline, CDR1 SGHTA and CDR2 FQGNSA. There are 15 residues in the CDR3. Trimming cost V 4 bases and J 0 bases; bases outside gene matches: 2. The CDR3 DNA reads as TGTGCCAGCAGCTACCTAGCGGGAAGCACAGATACGCAGTATTTT. It encodes CASSYLAGSTDTQYF.

V gene TRBV7-9 combines with J gene TRBJ2-1; D not resolved. The CDR3 has 11 residues. The germline V gene has CDR1 SEHNR and CDR2 FQNEAQ (reference sequence). With 3 bases removed from V and 8 bases from J, the gap between germline ends came to 5 bases. CDR3 sequence reads: CASSFFYEQFF. The DNA for the CDR3 is TGTGCCAGCAGCTTTTTCTATGAGCAGTTCTTC.

This clonotype is medium-sized by share. J is TRBJ2-1 and V is TRBV7-6; 7 nucleotides line up with TRBD1. The end of the DNA fits TRBJ2-7 better, so the J call may be wrong. Germline V gene data show CDR1 as SGHVS and CDR2 as FNYEAQ. CDR3 length: 14 residues. The CDR3 protein is CASSFDRVLGEQYF. The CDR3, as DNA: TGTGCCAGCAGCTTCGACAGGGTACTCGGCGAGCAGTACTTC.

The chain has TRBV12-3 or TRBV12-4 and TRBJ2-1, with D maybe TRBD2 (6 bases). The ends were cut back, 5 bases at V and 10 bases at J, with 15 bases in the middle. The length of the CDR3 is 13 residues. CDR3 region: CASSPSTSQEQFF. The CDR3 DNA is TGTGCCAGCAGTCCCTCGACTAGTCAGGAGCAGTTCTTC.

This clonotype was recorded a few times. The V gene is TRBV4-1, the J gene TRBJ2-7; D is perhaps TRBD2 (6 bases). The germline V gene encodes CDR1 MGHRA and CDR2 YSYEKL. The ends were cut back, 3 bases at V and 0 bases at J, with 9 bases in the middle. This CDR3 spans 14 amino acids. DNA for the CDR3: TGCGCCAGCAGCCAGACGACTAGCTCCTACGAGCAGTACTTC. Residues: CASSQTTSSYEQYF.

About this clonotype: A read error is possible here, since a much larger clone lies one base away. The genes are TRBV12-3 or TRBV12-4 and TRBJ2-1, with 13 bases aligning to TRBD2. The J call could be wrong; TRBJ2-7 is a better fit for the DNA end. The CDR3 runs 17 residues. The CDR3 spells CASSSERPGTSGNEQYF. Written as DNA, the CDR3 is TGTGCCAGCAGTTCCGAACGTCCCGGGACTAGCGGGAATGAGCAGTACTTC.

Judged by abundance, this clonotype is medium-sized. The genes are TRBV7-2 and TRBJ2-1; D is possibly TRBD1 (6 bases). The last part of the DNA fits TRBJ2-7 better; the J call may be wrong. The CDR3 runs to 18 residues. CDR1 is SGHTA and CDR2 is FQGNSA in the germline V gene. The CDR3: CASSLGRGWQTSHNEQYF. Here the CDR3 DNA reads TGTGCCAGCAGCTTAGGCAGGGGTTGGCAGACGTCCCACAATGAGCAGTACTTC.

With respect to this clonotype: A junction end diverges from the germline sequence, so it may reflect a read error. The rearrangement links TRBV6-6 to TRBJ2-1; tentatively, D is TRBD1 or TRBD2 (9 bases each). The V gene's germline CDR1 is MNHNY and CDR2 SVGAGI (reference sequence). The CDR3 runs to 15 residues. The CDR3 loop is CASSEGTGGLAGPLF. CDR3 nucleotide sequence: TGTGCCAGCAGTGAGGGCACAGGGGGCCTAGCGGGGCCGTTATTC.

The chain links TRBV4-1 to TRBJ2-1; 9 bases map to TRBD2. CDR1 and CDR2 from the germline V gene are MGHRA and YSYEKL. The CDR3 sequence is 16 residues long. V was pared by 1 base and J by 7 bases, with 8 bases of the junction left unmatched. The CDR3: CASSQGVAGVRNEQFF. In DNA form, the CDR3 reads TGCGCCAGCAGCCAAGGAGTAGCGGGAGTAAGAAATGAGCAGTTCTTC.

By proportion, this clonotype is medium-sized. This rearrangement joins TRBV6-6 to TRBJ2-1; D remains ambiguous. From germline, CDR1 is MNHNY and CDR2 SVGAGI (reference sequence). V lost 0 bases, J lost 7 bases, and 10 bases lay in between. The CDR3 sequence is 14 residues long. The DNA for the CDR3 is TGTGCCAGCAGTTACTCCCCTGGATCTAATGAGCAGTTCTTC. Translating gives CASSYSPGSNEQFF.

The V call is TRBV6-1, the J call TRBJ1-5, with 7 nucleotides matching TRBD1. Germline loops: CDR1 MNHNS, CDR2 SASEGT. After removal of 3 bases from V and 6 bases from J, the junction contained 2 bases not matched to a gene. The CDR3 totals 13 residues. The CDR3 nucleotides read TGTGCCAGCAGTGACACAGGGGCTCAGCCCCAGCATTTT. Its translation: CASSDTGAQPQHF.

V and J are TRBV7-3 and TRBJ1-2; D might be TRBD1 (5 bases). The CDR3 consists of 12 residues. Trimming left V 1 base short and J 7 bases short, with 7 bases between. CDR1 and CDR2 (germline): SGHTA, FQGTGA. In DNA, the CDR3 is TGTGCCAGCAGCTTAATCGGGGGTGGCTACACCTTC. It specifies CASSLIGGGYTF.

This clonotype was seen more than once but under ten times. The chain employs TRBV18 and TRBJ2-1; 9 positions match TRBD1. The tail of the sequence fits TRBJ2-7 better, so the J call may be wrong. The CDR3 contains 15 residues. CDR1 is KGHSH and CDR2 is LQKENI in the germline V gene. Here the CDR3 reads CASSRGQGRENEQYF. The CDR3 bases are TGTGCCAGCTCACGCGGACAGGGGCGGGAGAATGAGCAGTACTTC.

In its sample, this clonotype is medium-sized (0.01 to 0.1%). The V gene is TRBV6-1, the J gene TRBJ2-1, with TRBD2 matching 10 bases. TRBJ2-7 matches the DNA end more closely, so the J call is doubtful. The germline CDR1 and CDR2 sequences are MNHNS and SASEGT. This CDR3 region has 14 residues. CDR3 nucleotide sequence: TGTGCCAGCAGCTCCGAGCGGGAGGGCTACGAGCAGTACTTC. Translated, it gives CASSSEREGYEQYF.

Note on this clonotype: Possible read error: a much larger clone is one base away. This chain uses TRBV10-3 with TRBJ2-1; D is possibly TRBD2 (7 bases). Germline V gives CDR1 ENHRY, CDR2 SYGVKD. The V end was cut by 10 bases, the J end by 10 bases, with 20 bases between. The length of the CDR3 is 13 residues. The CDR3 sequence: CATLMGGGHEQFF. The CDR3 DNA reads as TGTGCCACTCTCATGGGGGGGGGGCACGAGCAGTTCTTC.

This clonotype has ten or more counts. The chain uses TRBV6-1 and TRBJ1-5; 8 bases are a match to TRBD1. J gave up 5 bases and V 2 bases, and 20 bases lay outside the gene matches. Germline lookup yields CDR1 MNHNS and CDR2 SASEGT. This CDR3 is built from 20 residues. In DNA, the CDR3 is TGTGCCAGCAGTGAATTCCGCAGGACAGGGAGGTTCTTAGGCGATCAGCCCCAGCATTTT. As protein: CASSEFRRTGRFLGDQPQHF.

This clonotype is labeled medium-sized. The chain employs TRBV6-1 and TRBJ2-5; 9 nucleotides align to TRBD1. Germline V gives CDR1 MNHNS, CDR2 SASEGT. The length of the CDR3 is 16 residues. Losses at the gene ends were 5 bases for V and 4 bases for J; bases not matched to a gene: 11. The CDR3 DNA reads TGTGCCAGCAGTAAAAACAGGGGGCTGATAATAGAGACCCAGTACTTC. It translates to CASSKNRGLIIETQYF.